This is a list of T cell receptor beta chains from one sample in a study of T cells in Graves' hyperthyroidism and ophthalmopathy. TCRdb reprocessed the multiplex PCR reads via MiXCR and lists one record per CDR3 protein. The sample includes 300,000 to 400,000 distinct CDR3 sequences, around 14% of them seen just once. The specimen was blood. These receptors all stem from a woman in her twenties or thirties with Graves' hyperthyroidism. CDR3s include the opening cysteine and the closing phenylalanine or tryptophan. D genes are given only for firm matches. Clone size is given for some rows only: seen once, a few or many times, or a class if the clone is expanded.

NA	TRBJ2-7	many	TRBV29-1	CSVLGPGMGYEQYF	TGCAGCGTTCTAGGTCCCGGGATGGGATACGAGCAGTACTTC
TRBD2	TRBJ2-3	NA	TRBV6-5	CASSYSIRIGRSTDTQYF	TGTGCCAGCAGTTACTCGATTAGGATCGGGAGGTCCACAGATACGCAGTATTTT
NA	TRBJ2-5	many	TRBV20-1	CSRTVRETQYF	TGCAGTAGGACAGTAAGGGAGACCCAGTACTTC
TRBD1	TRBJ2-1	few	TRBV6-1	CATDQRVVGTGAKNEQFF	TGTGCCACCGACCAACGGGTCGTCGGGACAGGGGCTAAAAATGAGCAGTTCTTC
TRBD1	TRBJ2-5	once	TRBV5-5	CASSLVLVRGQETQCF	TGTGCCAGCAGCTTGGTGTTGGTCAGGGGGCAAGAGACCCAGTGCTTC
NA	TRBJ2-2	NA	TRBV12-3/TRBV12-4	CASTWRSSGGELFF	TGTGCCAGCACCTGGAGGAGCTCGGGCGGGGAGCTGTTTTTT
NA	TRBJ2-2	NA	TRBV6-2/TRBV6-3	CASSDGRGAAGELFF	TGTGCCAGCAGTGACGGACGGGGGGCAGCCGGGGAGCTGTTTTTT
NA	TRBJ1-2	NA	TRBV20-1	CSAPPPRTPYGYTF	TGCAGTGCTCCACCCCCACGGACACCCTATGGCTACACCTTC
NA	TRBJ1-1	many	TRBV7-6	CASSLLWGHYTEAFF	TGTGCCAGCAGCTTATTATGGGGACACTACACTGAAGCTTTCTTT
NA	TRBJ2-1	NA	TRBV29-1	CSVDTGVTNEQFF	TGCAGCGTTGATACGGGAGTTACCAATGAGCAGTTCTTC
NA	TRBJ1-5	few	TRBV27	CASSHLTGNQPQHF	TGTGCCAGCAGTCACCTGACAGGCAATCAGCCCCAGCATTTT
NA	TRBJ2-3	many	TRBV11-2	CASSLYPGDTQYF	TGTGCCAGCAGCTTATATCCGGGAGATACGCAGTATTTT
NA	TRBJ1-4	many	TRBV7-8	CASSLGGRGGTNEKLFF	TGTGCCAGCAGCTTAGGGGGTAGGGGGGGCACTAATGAAAAACTGTTTTTT
NA	TRBJ2-7	NA	TRBV6-1	CASRPLGEYEQYF	TGTGCCAGCAGGCCGCTGGGCGAATACGAGCAGTACTTC
NA	TRBJ2-1	few	TRBV3-1	CASSLLKGVEQFF	TGTGCCAGCAGCCTTCTGAAGGGGGTTGAGCAGTTCTTC
TRBD1	TRBJ1-2	many	TRBV7-2	CASSLEGGTGIGYTF	TGTGCCAGCAGCTTAGAGGGGGGGACAGGGATCGGCTACACCTTC